One and the same sample provided the 23 T cell receptor beta chains below, sequenced in a study of cytomegalovirus exposure and HLA in healthy donors. The primer mix had 60 Vbeta and 13 Jbeta primers. Profiling relied on immunoSEQ multiplex PCR, and the TCRdb table lists in-frame clones only, not all of them. Counted here are about 120,000 clones, roughly 70% occurring once; the ten biggest clones make up 4%. The material sequenced was PBMCs. The receptors derive from a man aged 35 to 55 in good health and CMV-seropositive.

The CDR3 spells CASSPGQGINEQFF. The CDR3 DNA reads as TGTGCCAGCAGTCCGGGACAGGGGATCAATGAGCAGTTCTTC. The chain employs TRBV27 and TRBJ2-1, with TRBD1 identical over 10 bases. Unmatched junction bases numbered 4, after V lost 5 bases and J lost 6 bases. From germline, CDR1 is MNHEY and CDR2 SMNVEV (reference sequence). CDR3 length equals 14 residues.

This clone was detected many times. The J gene is TRBJ2-6, the V gene TRBV4-3; D perhaps matches TRBD2 (6 bases). Germline V lookup: CDR1 LGHNA, CDR2 YSLEER. The V end was cut by 1 base, the J end by 0 bases, with 7 bases between. The CDR3 runs 16 residues. Here the CDR3 DNA reads TGCGCCAGCAGCCAAGGGGAGGTCTCTGGGGCCAACGTCCTGACTTTC. Its protein is CASSQGEVSGANVLTF.

This chain's CDR3 is CASSSGQGADTQYF. The CDR3 coding sequence is TGTGCCAGCAGCTCAGGACAGGGGGCAGATACGCAGTATTTT. J is TRBJ2-3 and V is TRBV11-3; 10 bases agree with TRBD1. Trimming cost V 4 bases and J 4 bases; bases outside gene matches: 2. Per germline, CDR1 SGHNT and CDR2 YENEEA. The length of the CDR3 is 14 residues.

V gene TRBV6-6 combines with J gene TRBJ2-2; 7 nucleotides agree with TRBD1. V dropped 5 bases and J dropped 7; count of bases not matched to a gene: 10. CDR1 MNHNY and CDR2 SVGAGI come from the germline V gene (reference sequence). The CDR3 covers 15 residues. The CDR3 region is CASSRDSPGVGELFF. Written as DNA, the CDR3 is TGTGCCAGCAGTCGGGACAGTCCCGGCGTCGGGGAGCTGTTTTTT.

The chain is built from TRBV7-9 and TRBJ2-1, with 7 bases aligning to TRBD2. The germline CDR1 and CDR2 sequences are SEHNR and FQNEAQ (reference sequence). V shed 5 bases, J shed 3 bases, and the junction held 4 bases outside the gene matches. The CDR3 is 14 residues long. The CDR3 region has the DNA TGTGCCAGCAGCCGGTCGGGGGGCTACAATGAGCAGTTCTTC. Translating it yields CASSRSGGYNEQFF.

The CDR3 nucleotides are TGTGCCAGCAGTGCGACAGGGTCTGGGGCCAACGTCCTGACTTTC. The encoded protein is CASSATGSGANVLTF. The gene calls are TRBV6-4 and TRBJ2-6, with 7 bases matching TRBD1. The V gene's germline CDR1 is MRHNA and CDR2 SNTAGT. Germline trimming cut 4 bases from V and 1 base from J; bases unmatched to any gene: 1. The CDR3 contains 15 residues.

The rearrangement joins TRBV28 to TRBJ2-1; possibly TRBD1 for D (6 bases). The CDR3 loop spans 15 amino acids. Germline assignment: CDR1 MDHEN and CDR2 SYDVKM. Trimming left V 4 bases short and J 4 bases short, with 14 bases between. The chain's CDR3 is CASSSQGPSYNEQFF. CDR3 bases: TGTGCCAGCAGTTCGCAGGGGCCGAGTTACAATGAGCAGTTCTTC.

The chain joins TRBV29-1 to TRBJ1-1, with 8 bases that match TRBD1. CDR1 and CDR2 from the germline V gene are SQVTM and ANQGSEA. V shed 6 bases, J shed 1 base, and the junction held 4 bases outside the gene matches. CDR3 length: 13 residues. This CDR3 reads CSVDRGQNTEAFF. In nucleotides, the CDR3 is TGCAGCGTCGACAGGGGCCAGAACACTGAAGCTTTCTTT. The full variable domain, its missing parts supplied by reference TRBV29-1 and TRBJ1-1, is SAVISQKPSRDICQRGTSLTIQCQVDSQVTMMFWYRQQPGQSLTLIATANQGSEATYESGFVIDKFPISRPNLTFSTLTVSNMSPEDSSIYLCSVDRGQNTEAFFGQGTRLTVV.

The CDR3 sequence: CASSPGWGRDEQYF. The CDR3, as DNA: TGTGCCAGCAGCCCCGGCTGGGGCAGGGACGAGCAGTACTTC. This chain joins TRBV6-5 and TRBJ2-7; tentatively, D is TRBD1 (5 bases). CDR3 size: 14 residues. Looked up from germline, CDR1 is MNHEY and CDR2 is SVGAGI. Trimming pared 6 bases from V and 5 bases from J, leaving 17 bases between.

V gene TRBV4-1 combines with J gene TRBJ2-7, with 9 nucleotides matching TRBD1. With V trimmed by 4 bases and J by 2 bases, 9 bases remained unmatched. The CDR3 spans 16 residues. Germline CDR1 MGHRA, CDR2 YSYEKL. The CDR3 protein is CASSPLLGTGTYEQYF. The CDR3 DNA follows: TGCGCCAGCAGCCCCCTCCTGGGGACAGGGACCTACGAGCAGTACTTC.

J is TRBJ1-6 and V is TRBV7-9; 8 bases are shared with TRBD1. The CDR3 consists of 16 residues. With 4 bases clipped from V and 11 bases from J, the junction kept 13 bases outside the gene matches. Germline CDR1 SEHNR, CDR2 FQNEAQ (reference sequence). The CDR3 sequence is CASSSAGQGIFAPLHF. For the CDR3, the DNA is TGTGCCAGCAGCTCTGCAGGACAGGGAATTTTTGCACCCCTCCACTTT.

The gene calls are TRBV28 and TRBJ2-1; TRBD2 agrees at 7 bases. Germline V lookup: CDR1 MDHEN, CDR2 SYDVKM. This CDR3 has 16 residues. J was trimmed by 4 bases and V by 3 bases; bases with no gene match: 9. This CDR3 is CASSLGLADFYNEQFF. The CDR3 region has the DNA TGTGCCAGCAGTTTGGGCCTAGCGGATTTTTACAATGAGCAGTTCTTC.

The V and J genes are TRBV5-6 and TRBJ1-4, with 11 bases lining up with TRBD1. This CDR3 is 16 amino acids long. Germline CDR1 reads SGHDT; CDR2 reads YYEEEE. The J segment lost 2 bases and the V segment lost 4 bases, leaving 4 bases of the junction unmatched. Here the CDR3 reads CASSRGTGGTNEKLFF. The CDR3 DNA follows: TGTGCCAGCAGCCGAGGGACAGGGGGTACTAATGAAAAACTGTTTTTT.

V usage is TRBV5-4 and J usage is TRBJ2-5, with 7 bases lining up with TRBD2. After removal of 0 bases from V and 7 bases from J, the junction contained 12 bases not matched to a gene. The CDR3 has 16 amino acids. The germline gives CDR1 SGHNT, CDR2 YYREEE (reference sequence). This chain's CDR3 is CASSLETSPGAGTQYF. In DNA, the CDR3 is TGTGCCAGCAGCTTGGAGACTAGCCCTGGAGCGGGGACCCAGTACTTC.

The chain uses TRBV29-1 and TRBJ2-6; TRBD1 agrees at 7 bases. J lost 2 bases, V lost 6 bases, and 10 bases had no gene match. CDR1 is SQVTM, CDR2 ANQGSEA, per germline. CDR3 length: 16 amino acids. CDR3 amino acids: CSVGETGQPGANVLTF. The DNA of the CDR3 is TGCAGCGTGGGTGAGACAGGGCAACCTGGGGCCAACGTCCTGACTTTC.

V and J are TRBV5-1 and TRBJ2-7, with 10 bases that match TRBD1. After removal of 2 bases from V and 5 bases from J, the junction contained 10 bases not matched to a gene. In germline, CDR1 is SGHRS, CDR2 YFSETQ. CDR3 length: 16 residues. Here the CDR3 DNA reads TGCGCCAGCAGCTTTCAGCGACCGGACAGGGGGGACGAGCAGTACTTC. This translates into CASSFQRPDRGDEQYF.

This chain uses TRBV5-6 with TRBJ2-1; 13 bases map to TRBD2. Germline V gene data show CDR1 as SGHDT and CDR2 as YYEEEE. CDR3 size: 17 residues. V shed 4 bases, J shed 6 bases, and the junction held 10 bases outside the gene matches. Here the CDR3 reads CASSTFGLAGVRNEQFF. The DNA of the CDR3 is TGTGCCAGCAGCACTTTCGGACTAGCGGGAGTACGCAATGAGCAGTTCTTC.

The chain joins TRBV15 to TRBJ2-5; 10 positions agree with TRBD1. The germline V gene has CDR1 LNHNV and CDR2 YYDKDF (reference sequence). This CDR3 region has 16 residues. Trimming at V came to 2 bases and at J to 3 bases, leaving 6 bases not matched to a gene. The CDR3 DNA is TGTGCCACCAGCAGAAAGACAGGGGGCGGGAAAGAGACCCAGTACTTC. It is translated as CATSRKTGGGKETQYF.

CDR3 region: CASSLGRVTYEQYF. The CDR3 nucleotides are TGCGCCAGCAGCTTAGGCAGGGTTACCTACGAGCAGTACTTC. J is TRBJ2-7 and V is TRBV5-1; perhaps TRBD1 as D (5 bases). The CDR3 loop spans 14 amino acids. Germline V lookup: CDR1 SGHRS, CDR2 YFSETQ. Deletions cut 2 bases from V and 2 bases from J, with 11 bases between.

The chain uses TRBV6-6 and TRBJ1-2; 8 bases agree with TRBD1. CDR1 is MNHNY, CDR2 SVGAGI, per germline (reference sequence). Trimming at V came to 2 bases and at J to 10 bases, leaving 6 bases not matched to a gene. This CDR3 comprises 13 residues. The CDR3 region is CASSYDGTGIYTF. The CDR3 DNA reads as TGTGCCAGCAGTTACGATGGGACAGGAATCTACACCTTC.

The gene calls are TRBV7-8 and TRBJ2-1; 8 bases fit TRBD2. V shed 5 bases and J 2 bases; nucleotides not matched to a gene: 5. The CDR3 covers 15 residues. The V gene's germline CDR1 is SGHVS and CDR2 FQNEAQ. The CDR3 nucleotides read TGTGCCAGCAGCGTACGGGAGGGGCCCTACAATGAGCAGTTCTTC. It yields the protein CASSVREGPYNEQFF. Drawing the rest from reference TRBV7-8 and TRBJ2-1, the complete variable domain is GAGVSQSPRYKVAKRGQDVALRCDPISGHVSLFWYQQALGQGPEFLTYFQNEAQLDKSGLPSDRFFAERPEGSVSTLKIQRTQQEDSAVYLCASSVREGPYNEQFFGPGTRLTVL.

The CDR3 region is CASSLEVVGGLGETQYF. CDR3 DNA sequence: TGTGCCAGCAGCTTGGAGGTTGTTGGGGGGTTAGGAGAGACCCAGTACTTC. This chain uses TRBV5-8 with TRBJ2-5; the D gene is possibly TRBD2 (6 bases). This CDR3 has 17 residues. Trimming took 0 bases from V and 4 from J, leaving 19 bases between them. Germline V gene data show CDR1 as SGHTS and CDR2 as YDEGEE. Drawing the rest from reference TRBV5-8 and TRBJ2-5, the complete variable domain is EAGVTQSPTHLIKTRGQQATLRCSPISGHTSVYWYQQALGLGLQFLLWYDEGEERNRGNFPPRFSGRQFPNYSSELNVNALELEDSALYLCASSLEVVGGLGETQYFGPGTRLLVL.

The rearrangement uses TRBV9 and TRBJ2-7; TRBD2 might be the D (6 bases). Per the germline V gene, CDR1 is SGDLS and CDR2 is YYNGEE. V shed 4 bases and J shed 3 bases, with 17 bases lying between them. The CDR3 contains 15 residues. The chain's CDR3 is CASSPSGLLFYEQYF. The CDR3 region has the DNA TGTGCCAGCAGCCCCTCGGGACTGCTATTCTACGAGCAGTACTTC.